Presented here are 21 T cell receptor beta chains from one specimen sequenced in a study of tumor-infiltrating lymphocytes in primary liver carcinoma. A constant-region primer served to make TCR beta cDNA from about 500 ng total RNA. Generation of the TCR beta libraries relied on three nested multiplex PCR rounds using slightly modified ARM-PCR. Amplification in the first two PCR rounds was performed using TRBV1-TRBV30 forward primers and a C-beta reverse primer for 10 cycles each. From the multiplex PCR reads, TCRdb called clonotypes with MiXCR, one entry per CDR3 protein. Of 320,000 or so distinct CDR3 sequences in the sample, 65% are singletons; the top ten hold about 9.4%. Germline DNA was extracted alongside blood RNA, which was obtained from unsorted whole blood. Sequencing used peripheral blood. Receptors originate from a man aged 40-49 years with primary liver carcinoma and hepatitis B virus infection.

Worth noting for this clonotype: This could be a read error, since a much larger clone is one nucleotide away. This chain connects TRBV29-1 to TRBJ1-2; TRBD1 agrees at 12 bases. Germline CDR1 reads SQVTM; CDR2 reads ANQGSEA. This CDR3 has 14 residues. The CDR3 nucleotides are TGCAGCACCGGGACAGGGGGCGCGAACTATGACTACACCTTC. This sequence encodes CSTGTGGANYDYTF.

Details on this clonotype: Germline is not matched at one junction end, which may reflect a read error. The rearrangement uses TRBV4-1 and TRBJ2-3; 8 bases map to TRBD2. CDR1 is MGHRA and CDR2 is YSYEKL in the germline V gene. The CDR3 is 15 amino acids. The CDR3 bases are TGCGTCAGCAGCCAAACGACTAGCGCGATGAATACGCAGTATTTT. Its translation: CVSSQTTSAMNTQYF.

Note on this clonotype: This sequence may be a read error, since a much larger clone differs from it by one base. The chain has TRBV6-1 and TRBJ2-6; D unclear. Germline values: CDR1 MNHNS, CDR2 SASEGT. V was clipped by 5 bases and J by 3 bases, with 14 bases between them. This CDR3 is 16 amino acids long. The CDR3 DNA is TGTGCCAGCAGTCCCCGGACCGGCTATGGGGCCAACGTCCTGACTTTC. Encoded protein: CASSPRTGYGANVLTF.

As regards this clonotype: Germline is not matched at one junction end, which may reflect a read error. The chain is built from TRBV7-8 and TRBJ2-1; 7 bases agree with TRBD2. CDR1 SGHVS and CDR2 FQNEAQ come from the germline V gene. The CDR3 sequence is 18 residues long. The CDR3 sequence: CVSRGASGSPSSYNEQFF. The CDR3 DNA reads TGTGTCAGCCGGGGAGCTAGCGGTTCTCCAAGCTCCTACAATGAGCAGTTCTTC. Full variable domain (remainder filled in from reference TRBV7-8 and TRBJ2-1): GAGVSQSPRYKVAKRGQDVALRCDPISGHVSLFWYQQALGQGPEFLTYFQNEAQLDKSGLPSDRFFAERPEGSVSTLKIQRTQQEDSAVYLCVSRGASGSPSSYNEQFFGPGTRLTVL.

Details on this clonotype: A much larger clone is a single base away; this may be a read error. CDR3 bases: TGTGCCAACAGTTTAGCCTACGGGACTAGCGAGAACAAGCAGTACTTC. Amino acid sequence: CANSLAYGTSENKQYF. The chain joins TRBV12-3 or TRBV12-4 to TRBJ2-7, with 10 bases identical to TRBD2. The CDR3 loop spans 16 amino acids.

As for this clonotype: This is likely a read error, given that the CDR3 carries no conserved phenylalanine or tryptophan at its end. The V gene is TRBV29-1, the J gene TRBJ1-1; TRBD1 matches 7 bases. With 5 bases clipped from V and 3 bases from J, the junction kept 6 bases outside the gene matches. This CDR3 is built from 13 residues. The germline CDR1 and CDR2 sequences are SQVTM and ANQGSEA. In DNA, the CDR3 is TGCAGCGTTCGAGGACAGGCGGACACTGAAGCTTTCATT. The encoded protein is CSVRGQADTEAFI.

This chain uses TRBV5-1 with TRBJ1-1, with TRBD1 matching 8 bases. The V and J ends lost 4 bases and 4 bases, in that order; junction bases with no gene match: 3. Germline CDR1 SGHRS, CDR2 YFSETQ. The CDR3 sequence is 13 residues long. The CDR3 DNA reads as TGCGCCAGCAGCGCAACAGGGGGCACTGAAGCTTTCTTT. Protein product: CASSATGGTEAFF.

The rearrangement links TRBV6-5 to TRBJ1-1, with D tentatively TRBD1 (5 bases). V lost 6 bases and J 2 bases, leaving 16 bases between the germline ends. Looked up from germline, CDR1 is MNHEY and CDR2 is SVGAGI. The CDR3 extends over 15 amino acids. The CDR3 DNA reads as TGTGCCAGCAGGCCTTCACCGGGACGTAACACTGAAGCTTTCTTT. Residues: CASRPSPGRNTEAFF.

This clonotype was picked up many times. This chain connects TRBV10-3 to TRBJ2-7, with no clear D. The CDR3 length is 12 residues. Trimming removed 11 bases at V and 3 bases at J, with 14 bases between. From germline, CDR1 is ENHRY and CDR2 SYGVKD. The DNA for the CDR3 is TGTGCCTCCTCCCAGAGCGTCTACGAGCAGTACTTC. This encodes CASSQSVYEQYF.

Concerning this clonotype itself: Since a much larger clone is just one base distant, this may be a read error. CDR3 DNA: TGTGTCAGCAGCTACAGGTCTGGGGCCAACGTCCTGACTTTC. Its translation is CVSSYRSGANVLTF. The chain links TRBV7-8 to TRBJ2-6, with a weak D call TRBD1 (5 bases). The germline V gene encodes CDR1 SGHVS and CDR2 FQNEAQ. This CDR3 has 14 amino acids.

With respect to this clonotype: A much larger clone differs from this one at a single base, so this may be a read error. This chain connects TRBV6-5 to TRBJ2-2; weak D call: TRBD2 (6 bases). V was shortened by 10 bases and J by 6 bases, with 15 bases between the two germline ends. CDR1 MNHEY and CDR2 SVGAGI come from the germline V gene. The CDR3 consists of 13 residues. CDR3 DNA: TGTGCCAACGAGAACGGGAGAGCCGGGGAGCTGTTTTTT. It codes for CANENGRAGELFF.

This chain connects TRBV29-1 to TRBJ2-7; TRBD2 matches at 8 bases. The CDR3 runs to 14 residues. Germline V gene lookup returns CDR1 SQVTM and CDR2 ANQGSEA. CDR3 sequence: CGFRPSGSSYEQYF. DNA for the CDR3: TGCGGCTTTCGTCCGAGCGGGAGCTCCTACGAGCAGTACTTC.

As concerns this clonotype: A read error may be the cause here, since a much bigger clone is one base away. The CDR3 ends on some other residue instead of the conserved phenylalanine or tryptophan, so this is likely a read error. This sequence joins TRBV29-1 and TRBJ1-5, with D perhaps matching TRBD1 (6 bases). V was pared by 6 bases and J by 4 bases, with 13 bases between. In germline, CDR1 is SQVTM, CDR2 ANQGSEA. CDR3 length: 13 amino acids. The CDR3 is CSVVAGANQPQHS. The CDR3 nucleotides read TGCAGCGTGGTTGCAGGGGCTAATCAGCCCCAGCATTCT.

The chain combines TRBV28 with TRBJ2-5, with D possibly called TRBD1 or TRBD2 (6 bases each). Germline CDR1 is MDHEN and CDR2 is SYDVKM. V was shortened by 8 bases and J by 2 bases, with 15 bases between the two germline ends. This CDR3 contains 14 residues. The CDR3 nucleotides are TGTGCCAGCTCGAGGGGGGATACTCAAGAGACCCAGTACTTC. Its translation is CASSRGDTQETQYF.

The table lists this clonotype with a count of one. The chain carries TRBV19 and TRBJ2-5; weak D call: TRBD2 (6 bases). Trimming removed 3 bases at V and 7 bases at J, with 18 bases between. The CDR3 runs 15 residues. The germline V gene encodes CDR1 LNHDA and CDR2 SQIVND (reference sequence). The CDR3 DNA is TGTGCCAGTAGTATCGGCGGGACCCGCAGGGTGACCCAGTACTTC. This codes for CASSIGGTRRVTQYF.

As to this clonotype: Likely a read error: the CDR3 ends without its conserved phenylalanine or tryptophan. The CDR3 bases are TGCGCCAGCAGCTTCGACAGTTTTGAAGCTTTCGTT. Protein sequence: CASSFDSFEAFV. The chain joins TRBV7-8 to TRBJ1-1; TRBD1 might be the D (5 bases). This CDR3 region has 12 residues. The germline gives CDR1 SGHVS, CDR2 FQNEAQ.

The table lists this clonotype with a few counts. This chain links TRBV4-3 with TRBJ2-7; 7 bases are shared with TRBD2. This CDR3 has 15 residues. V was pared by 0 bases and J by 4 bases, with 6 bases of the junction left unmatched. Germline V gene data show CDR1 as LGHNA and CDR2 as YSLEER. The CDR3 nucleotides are TGCGCCAGCAGCCAAGATCGCGACGGGAGGTACGAGCAGTACTTC. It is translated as CASSQDRDGRYEQYF.

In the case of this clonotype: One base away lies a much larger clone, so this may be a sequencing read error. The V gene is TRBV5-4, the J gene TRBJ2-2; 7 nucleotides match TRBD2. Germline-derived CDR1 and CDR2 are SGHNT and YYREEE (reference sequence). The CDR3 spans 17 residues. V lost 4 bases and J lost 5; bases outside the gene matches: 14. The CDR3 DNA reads TGTGCCAGCAGCCGGACCGAGACTAGCATAAAGACCGGGGAGCTGTTTTTT. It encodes CASSRTETSIKTGELFF. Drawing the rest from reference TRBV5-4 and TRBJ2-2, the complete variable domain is ETGVTQSPTHLIKTRGQQVTLRCSSQSGHNTVSWYQQALGQGPQFIFQYYREEENGRGNFPPRFSGLQFPNYSSELNVNALELDDSALYLCASSRTETSIKTGELFFGEGSRLTVL.

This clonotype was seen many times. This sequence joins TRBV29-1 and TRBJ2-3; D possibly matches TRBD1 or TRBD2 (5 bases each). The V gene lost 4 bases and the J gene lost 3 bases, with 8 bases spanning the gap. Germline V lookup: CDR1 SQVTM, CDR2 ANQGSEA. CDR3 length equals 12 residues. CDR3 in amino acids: CSVGEGTDTQYF. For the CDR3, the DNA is TGCAGCGTTGGTGAGGGGACAGATACGCAGTATTTT.

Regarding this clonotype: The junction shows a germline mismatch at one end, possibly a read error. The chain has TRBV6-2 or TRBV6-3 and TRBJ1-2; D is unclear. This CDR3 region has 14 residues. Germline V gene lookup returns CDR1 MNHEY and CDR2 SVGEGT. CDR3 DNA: TGTACCAGCAGTTATAGGACGTCAAACTATGGCTACACGTTC. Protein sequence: CTSSYRTSNYGYTF.

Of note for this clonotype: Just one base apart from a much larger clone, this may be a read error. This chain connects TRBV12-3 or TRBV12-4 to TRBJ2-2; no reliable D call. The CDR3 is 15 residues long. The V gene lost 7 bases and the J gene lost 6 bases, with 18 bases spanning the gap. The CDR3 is CASTKSPGRAGELFF. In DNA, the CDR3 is TGTGCCAGCACCAAAAGTCCAGGACGGGCCGGGGAGCTGTTTTTT.